Following are 29 T cell receptor beta chains from one sample sequenced in a study of T-cell reconstitution after alpha-beta-depleted transplantation in children. It was with unique molecular identifiers that the TCRbeta library was prepared. TCRdb passed the PCR reads through MiXCR, listing each CDR3 protein once. This table has roughly 100,000 distinct CDR3 sequences, roughly 8% appearing once. The sequenced sample was PBMCs from the stem cell graft donor, obtained from the stem cell graft. The receptors here all came from a human donor who donated a stem cell graft to a child with congenital amegakaryocytic thrombocytopenia.

V usage is TRBV28 and J usage is TRBJ1-5, with D tentatively TRBD1 (5 bases). The CDR3 length is 15 residues. Germline CDR1 MDHEN, CDR2 SYDVKM. Between the trimmed V and J ends, which lost 7 bases and 3 bases, there was a span of 16 bases. CDR3 sequence: CASTYLGGTNQPQHF. CDR3 DNA sequence: TGTGCCAGCACCTATCTGGGGGGGACCAATCAGCCCCAGCATTTT.

This clonotype was counted at least ten times. The rearrangement joins TRBV18 to TRBJ2-1; D call uncertain. The CDR3 covers 15 residues. The ends were cut back, 2 bases at V and 7 bases at J, with 15 bases in the middle. From germline, CDR1 is KGHSH and CDR2 LQKENI. The CDR3 region is CASSPTWQAWNEQFF. CDR3 nucleotides: TGTGCCAGCTCACCAACTTGGCAGGCATGGAATGAGCAGTTCTTC.

This clonotype showed up many times. This rearrangement joins TRBV5-6 to TRBJ1-4; D is undetermined. The CDR3 sequence is 12 residues long. V was trimmed by 4 bases and J by 7 bases, leaving 8 bases between them. Per germline, CDR1 SGHDT and CDR2 YYEEEE. CDR3 nucleotides: TGTGCCAGCAGCCATGACGGTGAAAAACTGTTTTTT. Amino acid sequence: CASSHDGEKLFF.

This clonotype was counted at least ten times. This CDR3 is CASRHGRDPYGYTF. CDR3 bases: TGTGCCAGCAGGCATGGTCGGGACCCCTATGGCTACACCTTC. The chain employs TRBV12-3 or TRBV12-4 and TRBJ1-2, with a possible D match to TRBD1 (5 bases). Trimming pared 6 bases from V and 4 bases from J, leaving 15 bases between. The CDR3 loop spans 14 amino acids.

In its sample, this clonotype was seen many times. The chain combines TRBV7-2 with TRBJ2-1; no clear D. Trimming removed 3 bases at V and 4 bases at J, with 7 bases between. The CDR3 extends over 13 amino acids. Germline loops: CDR1 SGHTA, CDR2 FQGNSA. This chain's CDR3 is CASSLTRYNEQFF. As DNA, the CDR3 is TGTGCCAGCAGCTTGACGAGATACAATGAGCAGTTCTTC.

This clonotype has ten or more counts. The rearrangement uses TRBV28 and TRBJ2-1; TRBD2 might be the D (7 bases). CDR1 and CDR2 (germline): MDHEN, SYDVKM. The CDR3 runs to 15 residues. The germline V and J ends were trimmed by 7 bases and 5 bases, with 18 bases remaining between them. CDR3 amino acids: CASKMEGGNHNEQFF. CDR3 bases: TGTGCCAGCAAAATGGAGGGGGGGAATCACAATGAGCAGTTCTTC.

In this sample, this clonotype turned up a few times. V usage is TRBV25-1 and J usage is TRBJ1-4; maybe TRBD1 (5 bases). CDR1 is MGHDK and CDR2 is SYGVNS in the germline V gene. The V end was cut by 4 bases, the J end by 8 bases, with 17 bases between. This CDR3 region has 15 residues. CDR3 coding DNA: TGTGCCAGCAGTGCTCGGGCTCAGGGTAACGAAAAACTGTTTTTT. This encodes CASSARAQGNEKLFF. Full variable domain (outside the CDR3, taken from reference TRBV25-1 and TRBJ1-4): EADIYQTPRYLVIGTGKKITLECSQTMGHDKMYWYQQDPGMELHLIHYSYGVNSTEKGDLSSESTVSRIRTEHFPLTLESARPSHTSQYLCASSARAQGNEKLFFGSGTQLSVL.

The table lists this clonotype with many counts. The CDR3 here is CATYNSNYGYTF. The CDR3, as DNA: TGTGCCACCTACAACTCTAACTATGGCTACACCTTC. V and J are TRBV27 and TRBJ1-2; no reliable D call. V was cut by 10 bases and J by 0 bases, with 9 bases left in between. There are 12 residues in the CDR3. CDR1 is MNHEY and CDR2 is SMNVEV in the germline V gene (reference sequence).

At least ten counts were recorded for this clonotype. This chain links TRBV5-1 with TRBJ2-1; 7 positions match TRBD1. Germline V CDR1 and CDR2: SGHRS, YFSETQ. The CDR3 sequence is 15 residues long. The V gene end was trimmed by 4 bases and the J gene end by 2 bases; junction bases not matched to a gene: 6. CDR3 sequence (DNA): TGCGCCAGCAGCCAGGGGACAGTAACCTACAATGAGCAGTTCTTC. Residues: CASSQGTVTYNEQFF.

This clonotype came up many times. The V and J genes are TRBV28 and TRBJ2-7; D might be TRBD1 (5 bases). This CDR3 is built from 14 residues. V was clipped by 2 bases and J by 5 bases, with 13 bases between them. Germline CDR1 and CDR2: MDHEN and SYDVKM. CDR3 in DNA: TGTGCCAGCAGTTTAGAGGCAGGGCGTCACGAGCAGTACTTC. The encoded protein is CASSLEAGRHEQYF. The entire variable domain, with the rest obtained from reference TRBV28 and TRBJ2-7, is as follows: DVKVTQSSRYLVKRTGEKVFLECVQDMDHENMFWYRQDPGLGLRLIYFSYDVKMKEKGDIPEGYSVSREKKERFSLILESASTNQTSMYLCASSLEAGRHEQYFGPGTRLTVT.

This clonotype was seen at least ten times. The chain recombines TRBV20-1 with TRBJ2-5, with 10 bases lining up with TRBD2. CDR1 is DFQATT, CDR2 SNEGSKA, per germline (reference sequence). The CDR3 covers 16 residues. J gave up 2 bases and V 3 bases, and 9 bases lay outside the gene matches. The CDR3 sequence is CSARNAASGRQETQYF. CDR3 nucleotide sequence: TGCAGTGCTAGGAACGCGGCTAGCGGGAGACAAGAGACCCAGTACTTC.

This clonotype was recorded at least ten times. The chain employs TRBV20-1 and TRBJ2-1; 8 nucleotides agree with TRBD1. With 5 bases clipped from V and 7 bases from J, the junction kept 10 bases outside the gene matches. This CDR3 has 14 amino acids. Germline V gene lookup returns CDR1 DFQATT and CDR2 SNEGSKA (reference sequence). The CDR3 loop reads CSADLGRGRNEQFF. The CDR3 nucleotides are TGCAGTGCTGACCTGGGCAGGGGGCGTAATGAGCAGTTCTTC.

This clonotype was detected many times. The rearrangement links TRBV5-1 to TRBJ2-3; D possibly matches TRBD1 or TRBD2 (5 bases each). CDR3 length: 14 residues. V was trimmed by 2 bases and J by 4 bases, leaving 11 bases between them. From germline, CDR1 is SGHRS and CDR2 YFSETQ. The DNA of the CDR3 is TGCGCCAGCAGCTTCGGCCAGGGAGCAGATACGCAGTATTTT. Protein sequence: CASSFGQGADTQYF.

This clonotype was counted many times. This chain links TRBV20-1 with TRBJ2-7; maybe TRBD1 (7 bases). Per germline, CDR1 DFQATT and CDR2 SNEGSKA (reference sequence). Deletions cut 3 bases from V and 10 bases from J, with 22 bases between. The CDR3 totals 14 residues. CDR3 loop: CSASAHRGGAPQYF. DNA for the CDR3: TGCAGTGCTAGTGCTCACAGGGGCGGGGCCCCCCAGTACTTC.

This clonotype was observed at least ten times. The chain employs TRBV7-9 and TRBJ2-4; 10 nucleotides align to TRBD1. There are 17 residues in the CDR3. The germline CDR1 and CDR2 sequences are SEHNR and FQNEAQ (reference sequence). Trimming took 5 bases from V and 3 from J; bases not matched to a gene: 10. CDR3 region: CASSHTRQGAVKNIQYF. In DNA form, the CDR3 reads TGTGCCAGCAGCCACACTCGACAGGGGGCCGTCAAAAACATTCAGTACTTC.

This clonotype was seen ten or more times. This chain uses TRBV7-2 with TRBJ1-2; 7 nucleotides line up with TRBD1. In germline, CDR1 is SGHTA, CDR2 FQGNSA. This CDR3 contains 15 residues. Unmatched junction bases numbered 12, after V lost 6 bases and J lost 5 bases. In DNA, the CDR3 is TGTGCCAGCAGACAACACAGGGGACCTCCTTATGGCTACACCTTC. Its translation is CASRQHRGPPYGYTF.

This clonotype was found many times. The chain carries TRBV20-1 and TRBJ2-1; 11 nucleotides match TRBD2. The CDR3 is made up of 18 amino acids. The V segment lost 4 bases and the J segment 0 bases; nucleotides outside the gene matches: 11. Germline values: CDR1 DFQATT, CDR2 SNEGSKA (reference sequence). The CDR3 bases are TGCAGTGCTACCGGAGGGACTAGCGGATTCAGCTCCTACAATGAGCAGTTCTTC. This gives the protein CSATGGTSGFSSYNEQFF.

Many counts were recorded for this clonotype. The genes are TRBV19 and TRBJ1-2; 7 positions agree with TRBD1. CDR1 LNHDA and CDR2 SQIVND come from the germline V gene (reference sequence). The CDR3 length is 15 residues. The J segment lost 2 bases and the V segment lost 6 bases, leaving 9 bases of the junction unmatched. The CDR3 here is CASSLFGGGNYGYTF. CDR3 bases: TGTGCCAGTAGCCTCTTTGGAGGGGGCAACTATGGCTACACCTTC.

To note about this clonotype: The CDR3 does not end in the conserved phenylalanine or tryptophan, so this is likely a read error. V is TRBV4-2 and J is TRBJ2-7; tentatively, D is TRBD2 (5 bases). V lost 0 bases, J lost 3 bases, and 15 bases lay in between. CDR1 and CDR2 from the germline V gene are LGHNA and YNFKEQ. The CDR3 spans 16 residues. DNA for the CDR3: TGTGCCAGCAGCCAAGAGGGCGGGTCTCAATTCTACGAGCAGTACTTG. Protein product: CASSQEGGSQFYEQYL.

This clonotype was counted at least ten times. This rearrangement joins TRBV6-2 or TRBV6-3 to TRBJ1-2, with a possible D match to TRBD1 (6 bases). The germline CDR1 and CDR2 sequences are MNHEY and SVGEGT. Trimming shortened V by 2 bases and J by 6 bases, and 16 bases separated the two germline ends. The CDR3 sequence is 15 residues long. CDR3 in amino acids: CASSYGVGQGDGYTF. The CDR3 DNA reads as TGTGCCAGCAGTTACGGGGTGGGACAAGGAGATGGCTACACCTTC.

CDR3 coding DNA: TGTGCCAGCAGCCACGACAGGAAAAGTAATGAAAAACTGTTTTTT. Translation: CASSHDRKSNEKLFF. V and J are TRBV11-2 and TRBJ1-4; D is possibly TRBD1 (6 bases). V lost 5 bases and J lost 4, with 14 bases in between. The CDR3 covers 15 residues. The germline gives CDR1 SGHAT, CDR2 FQNNGV.

In regard to this clonotype: One junction end does not reproduce the germline sequence, and a read error may be involved. The V and J genes are TRBV16 and TRBJ1-1, with D hard to call. Germline CDR1 and CDR2: KGHSY and FQNENV. CDR3 length equals 14 residues. The CDR3 region has the DNA TGTGCCAGCAGCCAACATTCGGGTAGCACTGAAGCTTTCTTC. It translates to CASSQHSGSTEAFF.

This clonotype was seen repeatedly, ten times or more. This rearrangement joins TRBV12-3 or TRBV12-4 to TRBJ1-1; D uncertain. V shed 8 bases and J shed 4 bases, with 17 bases lying between them. The CDR3 extends over 14 amino acids. The CDR3 here is CASGEQYGSTEAFF. CDR3 DNA: TGTGCCAGCGGCGAACAGTATGGTAGCACTGAAGCTTTCTTT.

This clonotype showed up many times. The rearrangement joins TRBV5-1 to TRBJ2-5, with a tentative D call TRBD2 (6 bases). Germline CDR1 reads SGHRS; CDR2 reads YFSETQ. The V gene lost 0 bases and the J gene lost 0 bases, with 6 bases spanning the gap. The CDR3 is 14 amino acids. Here the CDR3 reads CASSLGGDQETQYF. For the CDR3, the DNA is TGCGCCAGCAGCTTGGGGGGGGACCAAGAGACCCAGTACTTC.

The sample holds many counts of this clonotype. This rearrangement joins TRBV7-2 to TRBJ2-5; perhaps TRBD2 as D (6 bases). Germline V gives CDR1 SGHTA, CDR2 FQGNSA. V shed 5 bases and J shed 2 bases, with 15 bases lying between them. The length of the CDR3 is 15 residues. Here the CDR3 reads CASSQLGGEQETQYF. DNA of the CDR3: TGTGCCAGCAGCCAACTGGGAGGAGAGCAAGAGACCCAGTACTTC. Variable domain in full (rest from reference TRBV7-2 and TRBJ2-5): GAGVSQSPSNKVTEKGKDVELRCDPISGHTALYWYRQSLGQGLEFLIYFQGNSAPDKSGLPSDRFSAERTGGSVSTLTIQRTQQEDSAVYLCASSQLGGEQETQYFGPGTRLLVL.

This clonotype was seen at least ten times. This chain joins TRBV27 and TRBJ1-1; D not certain. Germline V gives CDR1 MNHEY, CDR2 SMNVEV (reference sequence). V lost 5 bases, J lost 5 bases, and 15 bases lay in between. The CDR3 has 14 residues. This chain's CDR3 is CASSPTAGGTEAFF. Here the CDR3 DNA reads TGTGCCAGCAGTCCGACCGCTGGAGGGACTGAAGCTTTCTTT.

This clonotype occurred many times. V usage is TRBV12-3 or TRBV12-4 and J usage is TRBJ2-3; unclear D gene. V lost 6 bases and J 2 bases, leaving 3 bases between the germline ends. The CDR3 is 11 residues long. The CDR3 DNA sequence: TGTGCCAGCAGGGTCACAGATACGCAGTATTTT. Protein sequence: CASRVTDTQYF.

This clonotype was seen repeatedly, ten times or more. The chain employs TRBV3-1 and TRBJ1-2, with no clear D. Germline CDR1 LGHDT, CDR2 YNNKEL (reference sequence). The ends were cut back, 1 base at V and 4 bases at J, with 10 bases in the middle. The CDR3 totals 14 residues. CDR3 coding DNA: TGTGCCAGCAGCCAAGGAGACCGGGGCTATGGCTACACCTTC. Translated, it gives CASSQGDRGYGYTF.

This clonotype has ten or more counts. The V call is TRBV20-1, the J call TRBJ2-2, with D uncertain. V was shortened by 5 bases and J by 4 bases, with 14 bases between the two germline ends. Germline CDR1 DFQATT, CDR2 SNEGSKA (reference sequence). The CDR3 covers 14 residues. CDR3 region: CSASYRATTGELFF. The CDR3 DNA follows: TGCAGTGCTTCCTACCGGGCTACCACCGGGGAGCTGTTTTTT.